The clone carrying this T cell receptor beta chain was recorded only once. These data belong to a study of blood T cells in healthy people across ages. Donation came from healthy Caucasian individuals in Russia who were aged roughly 6 to 95. Trimming stripped 1 base from V and 0 bases from J, with 12 bases between. CDR3 length: 16 amino acids. Germline V gene lookup returns CDR1 DFQATT and CDR2 SNEGSKA (reference sequence). The second PCR ran about 6 to 12 cycles with a sample-barcoded 5' primer and J-beta primers. TCRdb redid the calling of the 5' RACE reads with MiXCR, one entry per CDR3 protein. The sample yields around 850,000 distinct CDR3 sequences, roughly 34% seen once.

The chain couples TRBV20-1 to TRBJ2-2, with D hard to call. The sequenced material came from blood. This sequence originates from a man younger than 30 in good health. CDR3 nucleotide sequence: TGCAGTGCTAGAGCTGTCGGCACCTCGAACACCGGGGAGCTGTTTTTT. As protein: CSARAVGTSNTGELFF.